The clone carrying this T cell receptor (beta chain) turned up a few times. Its antigen remains unidentified. Using a J-beta primer mix together with a sample-barcoded 5' primer, a second PCR was run for roughly 6 to 11 cycles. TCRdb reanalysed the 5' RACE reads using MiXCR and keeps one entry per CDR3 protein. This table has over a million distinct CDR3 sequences, under 45% appearing once. The sample originates from a study of blood T cells in healthy people across ages. Overall study findings and caveats: Diversity estimates from one million T cells were considered underestimates.

The CDR3 runs 14 residues. V was shortened by 6 bases and J by 2 bases, with 12 bases between the two germline ends. Per sample, extraction of total RNA gave at least 6 micrograms in every case. The TCR sequence derives from a woman aged 60-75 years in good health. The chain carries TRBV12-3 or TRBV12-4 and TRBJ2-3; D is perhaps TRBD2 (6 bases). The source material was blood. The CDR3 DNA reads as TGTGCCAGCAGCAAGACTAGTACCACAGATACGCAGTATTTT. This sequence encodes CASSKTSTTDTQYF.